Shown below are 11 T cell receptor beta chains from a single sample sequenced in a study of vaccination and CD4 T cells after COVID-19 (dated by TCRdb to about 2022). The sample's treatment or condition, from its label and the paper: approximately 10-day PBMC culture with coronavirus spike peptide pools or control peptides (ViraFEST assay). For these receptors, no antigen is known. The library was made by PCR. The run used an Illumina iSeq 100. At the Johns Hopkins FTIC core, DNA from the cultured CD4+ T cells underwent TCR sequencing with the Oncomine TCR Beta short-read assay. TCRdb applied fastp at Q25 and MiXCR to the public reads, then kept only in-frame beta chains. Rows matching on CDR3 protein sequence are summarized as one entry with the most common DNA and genes. Present in this sample are around 15,000 distinct CDR3 sequences, 44% of which were seen just once. Clones ranked in the top ten supply 3.7% of the sample.

Sequencing was done on a sample of CD4+ T cells from blood, cultured in vitro. These receptors were taken from a human donor who had recovered from COVID-19.

The chain recombines TRBV5-1 with TRBJ2-3; 9 nucleotides match TRBD1. The germline V gene has CDR1 SGHRS and CDR2 YFSETQ. J lost 3 bases, V lost 5 bases, and 4 bases had no gene match. CDR3 size: 14 residues. CDR3 sequence: CASRYGQGTDTQYF. The CDR3 nucleotides are TGCGCCAGCAGATACGGACAGGGGACAGATACGCAGTATTTT. Full variable domain (rest looked up from reference TRBV5-1 and TRBJ2-3): KAGVTQTPRYLIKTRGQQVTLSCSPISGHRSVSWYQQTPGQGLQFLFEYFSETQRNKGNFPGRFSGRQFSNSRSEMNVSTLELGDSALYLCASRYGQGTDTQYFGPGTRLTVL.

The rearrangement uses TRBV27 and TRBJ2-7; a weak D match, TRBD1 (6 bases). The CDR3 sequence is 18 residues long. From germline, CDR1 is MNHEY and CDR2 SMNVEV (reference sequence). Trimming stripped 6 bases from V and 2 bases from J, with 26 bases between. CDR3 nucleotide sequence: TGTGCCAGCAGAATATCAAGCTGGGGGCAGGGGCCGACCTACGAGCAGTACTTC. Protein product: CASRISSWGQGPTYEQYF.

V and J are TRBV20-1 and TRBJ2-4, with TRBD2 matching 8 bases. This CDR3 is 17 amino acids long. Germline-derived CDR1 and CDR2 are DFQATT and SNEGSKA (reference sequence). After removal of 3 bases from V and 3 bases from J, the junction contained 13 bases not matched to a gene. CDR3 protein: CSASRPGGVGGKNIQYF. CDR3 DNA sequence: TGCAGTGCTAGCCGCCCCGGGGGGGTGGGGGGCAAAAACATTCAGTACTTC.

A few counts support this clonotype. The V and J genes are TRBV6-2 or TRBV6-3 and TRBJ1-4, with a possible D match to TRBD1 (5 bases). The germline gives CDR1 MNHEY, CDR2 SVGEGT. The V end was cut by 1 base, the J end by 12 bases, with 9 bases between. The CDR3 loop spans 12 amino acids. In DNA form, the CDR3 reads TGTGCCAGCAGTTACTTCGGGGGACAACTGTTTTTT. It is translated as CASSYFGGQLFF.

This clonotype was observed a few times. The chain combines TRBV10-3 with TRBJ2-5; 11 bases are a match to TRBD2. The J segment lost 2 bases and the V segment lost 0 bases, leaving 8 bases of the junction unmatched. The CDR3 is made up of 18 amino acids. The germline CDR1 and CDR2 sequences are ENHRY and SYGVKD. The CDR3 sequence is CAISESTSGGLDQETQYF. The CDR3 nucleotides are TGTGCCATCAGTGAGTCAACTAGCGGGGGTTTAGATCAAGAGACCCAGTACTTC.

V and J are TRBV20-1 and TRBJ2-7; the D gene is possibly TRBD2 (8 bases). CDR3 length: 15 residues. From germline, CDR1 is DFQATT and CDR2 SNEGSKA (reference sequence). With 3 bases removed from V and 4 bases from J, the gap between germline ends came to 19 bases. The CDR3 bases are TGCAGTGCTAGGAAAACGGGAGGGGGCGAATACGAGCAGTACTTC. Translation gives CSARKTGGGEYEQYF.

This clonotype was observed once. The chain carries TRBV6-2 or TRBV6-3 and TRBJ2-3; 9 positions agree with TRBD2. This CDR3 has 14 residues. Germline V gene data show CDR1 as MNHEY and CDR2 as SVGEGT. Trimming at V came to 7 bases and at J to 4 bases, leaving 6 bases not matched to a gene. DNA for the CDR3: TGTGCCAGCACCCGAGTAGCGGGAGCAGATACGCAGTATTTT. Encoded protein: CASTRVAGADTQYF.

This clonotype was counted between two and nine times. This chain connects TRBV5-3 to TRBJ2-7; D gene ambiguous. TRBV5-3 is assigned to the ORF class and has an uncertain function. The V gene lost 5 bases and the J gene lost 0 bases, with 15 bases spanning the gap. The CDR3 totals 15 residues. The CDR3 DNA is TGTGCCAGAAGACCCACTTCACCCAGCTCCTACGAGCAGTACTTC. Translated, it gives CARRPTSPSSYEQYF.

The rearrangement joins TRBV19 to TRBJ2-7; no clear D. V was cut by 3 bases and J by 4 bases, with 19 bases left in between. Germline CDR1 LNHDA, CDR2 SQIVND (reference sequence). This CDR3 contains 16 residues. CDR3 DNA: TGTGCCAGTAGTATGGCGAGAGCCCATCTACCTTACGAGCAGTACTTC. The encoded protein is CASSMARAHLPYEQYF.

The rearrangement joins TRBV7-3 to TRBJ2-7; no clear D. Germline CDR1 and CDR2: SGHTA and FQGTGA. The CDR3 totals 14 residues. Trimming removed 2 bases from V and 0 bases from J, with 8 bases in between. The CDR3 region has the DNA TGTGCCAGCAGCTTACTTCACGGCTCCTACGAGCAGTACTTC. Its protein product is CASSLLHGSYEQYF.

The chain joins TRBV7-9 to TRBJ2-1; either TRBD1 or TRBD2 may supply D (6 bases each). Germline-derived CDR1 and CDR2 are SEHNR and FQNEAQ (reference sequence). The CDR3 extends over 16 amino acids. V lost 1 base, J lost 7 bases, and 17 bases lay in between. The CDR3 protein is CASSLGQGLTRNEQFF. In nucleotides, the CDR3 is TGTGCCAGCAGCTTAGGTCAGGGGTTGACTAGGAATGAGCAGTTCTTC.